One sample yielded the 22 T cell receptor beta chains listed below, sequenced in a study of shared clonotypes between healthy human individuals. Selected positively for CCR7 and CD45RO-negative, naive CD8 cells excluded terminally differentiated effector memory CD45RA+ cells. Libraries were prepared by immunoSEQ multiplex PCR; TCRdb keeps only in-frame clonotypes and omits some of them. The data contain 1.5 million to 2.5 million clones, approximately 94% of them singletons. Sequenced input: naive CD8+ T cells sorted from blood. These receptors came from a man between 18 and 29 years old in good health.

A word on this clone: This specimen includes other DNA sequences encoding the same CDR3. The V and J genes are TRBV6-5 and TRBJ2-5; 11 bases map to TRBD1. The germline CDR1 and CDR2 sequences are MNHEY and SVGAGI. The trim removed 2 bases at V and 7 bases at J, leaving 0 bases unmatched. The CDR3 has 13 amino acids. As DNA, the CDR3 is TGTGCCAGCAGTTACGGGACAGGGGGGACCCAGTACTTC. Its protein is CASSYGTGGTQYF.

The chain couples TRBV6-1 to TRBJ1-2; 11 bases map to TRBD1. V lost 2 bases to trimming and J lost 1 base; unmatched junction nucleotides: 6. Germline lookup yields CDR1 MNHNS and CDR2 SASEGT. The CDR3 is 17 residues long. The CDR3 DNA sequence: TGTGCCAGCAGTGAAAGGGACAGGGGGTTTCTTAACTATGGCTACACCTTC. Protein sequence: CASSERDRGFLNYGYTF.

The gene calls are TRBV2 and TRBJ2-7; the match to TRBD2 covers 7 bases. CDR1 SNHLY and CDR2 FYNNEI come from the germline V gene. The V gene end was trimmed by 7 bases and the J gene end by 3 bases; junction bases not matched to a gene: 12. The CDR3 has 15 amino acids. The CDR3 is CASNYPGGTGYEQYF. DNA for the CDR3: TGTGCCAGCAATTACCCGGGGGGAACGGGCTACGAGCAGTACTTC.

This clone was seen only once. The CDR3 region is CAWSFGTGTIYF. In nucleotides, the CDR3 is TGTGCCTGGAGTTTTGGGACAGGCACCATATATTTT. This chain links TRBV30 with TRBJ1-3; TRBD1 matches at 8 bases. The germline V gene has CDR1 GTSNPN and CDR2 SVGIG (reference sequence). This CDR3 contains 12 residues. The ends lost 2 bases at V and 9 bases at J; junction bases unmatched: 3.

This rearrangement joins TRBV9 to TRBJ2-7; D not resolved. With 4 bases removed from V and 3 bases from J, the gap between germline ends came to 11 bases. This CDR3 region has 13 residues. Germline V gene data show CDR1 as SGDLS and CDR2 as YYNGEE. The CDR3 protein is CASSPVPGYEQYF. The DNA of the CDR3 is TGTGCCAGCAGCCCCGTCCCCGGCTACGAGCAGTACTTC.

The rearrangement joins TRBV25-1 to TRBJ1-2, with D maybe TRBD1 (6 bases). Trimming stripped 4 bases from V and 1 base from J, with 19 bases between. Germline V lookup: CDR1 MGHDK, CDR2 SYGVNS. This CDR3 is 17 amino acids long. The CDR3 nucleotides read TGTGCCAGCAGTGGGTCGCGGAGGGGGGACCATAACTATGGCTACACCTTC. Amino acids: CASSGSRRGDHNYGYTF.

This clone was picked up one time. This chain links TRBV2 with TRBJ2-3; 8 positions agree with TRBD2. V was clipped by 6 bases and J by 7 bases; unmatched bases: 15. This CDR3 contains 16 residues. In germline, CDR1 is SNHLY, CDR2 FYNNEI. CDR3 amino acids: CASSALTGGAGNTQYF. The CDR3, as DNA: TGTGCCAGCAGCGCCCTAACCGGGGGGGCCGGAAATACGCAGTATTTT.

The chain employs TRBV6-6 and TRBJ1-2, with D perhaps matching TRBD1 (6 bases). With 5 bases removed from V and 0 bases from J, the gap between germline ends came to 16 bases. This CDR3 is built from 16 residues. Germline-derived CDR1 and CDR2 are MNHNY and SVGAGI (reference sequence). CDR3 nucleotides: TGTGCCAGCAGTCTACAGGGAGTGGGGGCTAACTATGGCTACACCTTC. It translates to CASSLQGVGANYGYTF.

The chain recombines TRBV4-1 with TRBJ1-5; 10 bases map to TRBD1. The ends lost 2 bases at V and 12 bases at J; junction bases unmatched: 10. Germline V gene sequence: CDR1 MGHRA, CDR2 YSYEKL. The CDR3 spans 15 residues. The CDR3 bases are TGCGCCAGCAGCCAAACTAATATAGGACAGGGGGTCCAGCATTTT. This translates into CASSQTNIGQGVQHF.

This clone appeared once. The chain carries TRBV11-2 and TRBJ2-2; 8 bases line up with TRBD2. The CDR3 is 17 amino acids. Looked up from germline, CDR1 is SGHAT and CDR2 is FQNNGV. The V and J ends lost 5 bases and 1 base, in that order; junction bases with no gene match: 9. The CDR3 region has the DNA TGTGCCAGCAGCGGACACGGGGGGGGCGTGAACACCGGGGAGCTGTTTTTT. This codes for CASSGHGGGVNTGELFF.

The chain recombines TRBV7-9 with TRBJ2-2; 10 bases map to TRBD2. CDR1 is SEHNR and CDR2 is FQNEAQ in the germline V gene (reference sequence). This CDR3 has 15 amino acids. J gave up 6 bases and V 0 bases, and 1 base lay outside the gene matches. The CDR3 DNA reads as TGTGCCAGCAGCTTAGCTGGGACTAGCGCCGGGGAGCTGTTTTTT. This gives the protein CASSLAGTSAGELFF.

The chain uses TRBV27 and TRBJ2-7; D tentatively fits TRBD1 or TRBD2 (5 bases each). V lost 5 bases and J 0 bases, leaving 17 bases between the germline ends. The CDR3 is made up of 16 amino acids. Germline V lookup: CDR1 MNHEY, CDR2 SMNVEV (reference sequence). CDR3 coding DNA: TGTGCCAGCAGTGCCTCTTGGGGGATCCTCTCCTACGAGCAGTACTTC. This encodes CASSASWGILSYEQYF.

The chain combines TRBV4-1 with TRBJ1-4; 8 bases fit TRBD1. The CDR3 runs 17 residues. The germline gives CDR1 MGHRA, CDR2 YSYEKL. J was trimmed by 6 bases and V by 8 bases; bases with no gene match: 17. The DNA of the CDR3 is TGCGCCAGCGGATGGACAGGGTTTAATGGTATTGATGAAAAACTGTTTTTT. This encodes CASGWTGFNGIDEKLFF.

The chain has TRBV7-9 and TRBJ2-7; 8 bases align to TRBD1. This CDR3 spans 18 amino acids. Trimming removed 3 bases from V and 0 bases from J; junction bases left unmatched: 13. Germline loops: CDR1 SEHNR, CDR2 FQNEAQ (reference sequence). CDR3 loop: CASSFIEHGQGGSYEQYF. The CDR3 region has the DNA TGTGCCAGCAGCTTTATAGAGCATGGACAGGGCGGCTCCTACGAGCAGTACTTC. Full variable domain (remainder filled in from reference TRBV7-9 and TRBJ2-7): DTGVSQNPRHKITKRGQNVTFRCDPISEHNRLYWYRQTLGQGPEFLTYFQNEAQLEKSRLLSDRFSAERPKGSFSTLEIQRTEQGDSAMYLCASSFIEHGQGGSYEQYFGPGTRLTVT.

The chain links TRBV5-4 to TRBJ1-4, with D hard to call. Between the trimmed V and J ends, which lost 2 bases and 0 bases, there was a span of 5 bases. CDR3 length: 14 amino acids. The germline V gene has CDR1 SGHNT and CDR2 YYREEE (reference sequence). CDR3 sequence: CASSLWSTNEKLFF. The CDR3 DNA reads as TGTGCCAGCAGCTTATGGTCAACTAATGAAAAACTGTTTTTT. The entire variable domain, with the rest obtained from reference TRBV5-4 and TRBJ1-4, is as follows: ETGVTQSPTHLIKTRGQQVTLRCSSQSGHNTVSWYQQALGQGPQFIFQYYREEENGRGNFPPRFSGLQFPNYSSELNVNALELDDSALYLCASSLWSTNEKLFFGSGTQLSVL.

The V call is TRBV27, the J call TRBJ1-6; D call uncertain. The CDR3 totals 16 residues. Germline V gene sequence: CDR1 MNHEY, CDR2 SMNVEV (reference sequence). The V end was cut by 4 bases, the J end by 7 bases, with 17 bases between. In nucleotides, the CDR3 is TGTGCCAGCAGTTCTCAGGTCCTGTCTCTGAATTCACCCCTCCACTTT. Amino acids: CASSSQVLSLNSPLHF.

This chain joins TRBV27 and TRBJ2-1, with 7 nucleotides matching TRBD2. V lost 5 bases and J lost 6; bases outside the gene matches: 10. The CDR3 is 15 residues long. Germline CDR1 and CDR2: MNHEY and SMNVEV (reference sequence). In DNA, the CDR3 is TGTGCCAGCAGTCCTAGCGGCCCGGGTCTCAATGAGCAGTTCTTC. Protein: CASSPSGPGLNEQFF.

The chain recombines TRBV2 with TRBJ2-5; 8 bases line up with TRBD1. The V and J ends lost 5 bases and 2 bases, in that order; junction bases with no gene match: 10. The CDR3 extends over 16 amino acids. Germline V gene lookup returns CDR1 SNHLY and CDR2 FYNNEI. The CDR3 bases are TGTGCCAGCAGTACAGGGGGAGAGGGCCTTCAAGAGACCCAGTACTTC. This gives the protein CASSTGGEGLQETQYF.

The chain is built from TRBV9 and TRBJ2-2; D ambiguous. Germline CDR1 reads SGDLS; CDR2 reads YYNGEE. V dropped 4 bases and J dropped 3 bases, with 4 bases sitting between them. This CDR3 is built from 12 residues. CDR3 region: CASSTYTGELFF. DNA for the CDR3: TGTGCCAGCAGCACATACACCGGGGAGCTGTTTTTT.

A word on this clone: Other nucleotide sequences from this sample produce the same CDR3. The gene calls are TRBV7-9 and TRBJ2-5, with D perhaps TRBD2 (6 bases). In germline, CDR1 is SEHNR, CDR2 FQNEAQ (reference sequence). The CDR3 covers 11 residues. Trimming took 8 bases from V and 5 from J, leaving 9 bases between them. CDR3 region: CASQRGETQYF. CDR3 nucleotides: TGTGCCAGCCAACGGGGGGAGACCCAGTACTTC.

The genes are TRBV11-2 and TRBJ2-7; D uncertain. Germline CDR1 SGHAT, CDR2 FQNNGV. The CDR3 has 16 amino acids. V lost 0 bases to trimming and J lost 3 bases, with 15 bases between them. This CDR3 is CASSLDGFGQRYEQYF. In DNA, the CDR3 is TGTGCCAGCAGCTTAGACGGGTTTGGCCAACGCTACGAGCAGTACTTC.

J is TRBJ2-3 and V is TRBV4-3, with unresolved D. The CDR3 length is 16 residues. The V and J ends lost 0 bases and 3 bases respectively, with 13 bases between them. Germline CDR1 is LGHNA and CDR2 is YSLEER. In DNA form, the CDR3 reads TGCGCCAGCAGCCAAGATGCTAACTACTTAACAGATACGCAGTATTTT. This sequence encodes CASSQDANYLTDTQYF.